Listed below are T cell receptor beta chains from one sample, sequenced in a study of glioma-infiltrating T cells after dendritic cell vaccination. The table came from immunoSEQ multiplex PCR; TCRdb's copy has only in-frame clones and leaves some out. This sample has around 83,000 clones, with roughly 85% found just once. The source was blood, collected after dendritic cell vaccination. The receptors originated from a human donor with glioblastoma. CDR3s leave out the opening cysteine and the closing phenylalanine or tryptophan.

v_gene: TRBV2; j_gene: TRBJ2-5; CDR3aa: ASRKEGAVETQY
v_gene: TRBV11-3; j_gene: TRBJ2-2; CDR3aa: ASSLARGGTGELF
v_gene: TRBV6-1; j_gene: TRBJ2-5; CDR3aa: ASRAGQSTVETQY
v_gene: TRBV7-2; j_gene: TRBJ1-3; CDR3aa: ASSLGLSSGNTIY
v_gene: TRBV19; j_gene: TRBJ2-5; CDR3aa: ASSISARQETQY
v_gene: TRBV5-1; j_gene: TRBJ2-1; CDR3aa: ASSTGLAGLYNEQF
v_gene: TRBV9; j_gene: TRBJ2-6; CDR3aa: ASSRRRGGSGANVLT
v_gene: TRBV19; j_gene: TRBJ2-2; CDR3aa: ASSIRLAGAQGTGELF
v_gene: TRBV7-9; j_gene: TRBJ2-7; CDR3aa: ASSPTGSNEQY
v_gene: TRBV29-1; j_gene: TRBJ1-2; CDR3aa: SVEARDSYYGYT